This T cell receptor beta chain was recovered during a study of T cell changes during pregnancy in multiple sclerosis. Clones were sequenced by immunoSEQ multiplex PCR, and TCRdb holds only the in-frame ones, with some missing. The repertoire holds 45,000 to 55,000 clones, with around 90% as singletons. Germline V lookup: CDR1 SQVTM, CDR2 ANQGSEA. V lost 4 bases and J 3 bases, leaving 9 bases between the germline ends. The CDR3 consists of 12 residues. The chain uses TRBV29-1 and TRBJ1-2, with D perhaps matching TRBD1 (6 bases). This sequence was found in a female donor with multiple sclerosis, enrolled in a pregnancy study. The input for sequencing was peripheral blood, taken in the first trimester of pregnancy. CDR3: CSVGYRDYGYTF. CDR3 DNA: TGCAGCGTTGGTTACAGGGACTATGGCTACACCTTC.